This note documents a single T cell receptor beta chain sequence. What it binds is not known. Trimming cost V 8 bases and J 1 base, with 6 bases left between them. Germline CDR1 is SNHLY and CDR2 is FYNNEI. The CDR3 runs to 12 residues. This entry belongs to a study of blood T cells in healthy people across ages. The use of a sample-barcoded 5' primer and a J-beta primer mix characterized a second PCR of roughly 6 to 11 cycles. Every individual sample yielded 2.5 million or more paired-end reads (each containing CDR3). TCRdb reprocessed the 5' RACE reads with MiXCR, giving one entry per CDR3 protein. The profile covers around 800,000 distinct CDR3 sequences, with under 80% appearing a single time and roughly 26% taken by the ten largest. Study-level findings and limits: Any changes in expanded clonotypes were possibly confounded, as donor CMV status remained unknown. Diversity of TCR beta correlated strongly with naive T cell percentage. It was held that the diversity estimates obtained from one million T cells were underestimates.

The V call is TRBV2, the J call TRBJ1-5, with D perhaps TRBD1 (5 bases). This clonotype was sampled from a man aged 30-40 years in good health. The sample comprised blood. The CDR3 bases are TGTGCCAGCGACAGAAGCAATCAGCCCCAGCATTTT. Amino acid sequence: CASDRSNQPQHF.